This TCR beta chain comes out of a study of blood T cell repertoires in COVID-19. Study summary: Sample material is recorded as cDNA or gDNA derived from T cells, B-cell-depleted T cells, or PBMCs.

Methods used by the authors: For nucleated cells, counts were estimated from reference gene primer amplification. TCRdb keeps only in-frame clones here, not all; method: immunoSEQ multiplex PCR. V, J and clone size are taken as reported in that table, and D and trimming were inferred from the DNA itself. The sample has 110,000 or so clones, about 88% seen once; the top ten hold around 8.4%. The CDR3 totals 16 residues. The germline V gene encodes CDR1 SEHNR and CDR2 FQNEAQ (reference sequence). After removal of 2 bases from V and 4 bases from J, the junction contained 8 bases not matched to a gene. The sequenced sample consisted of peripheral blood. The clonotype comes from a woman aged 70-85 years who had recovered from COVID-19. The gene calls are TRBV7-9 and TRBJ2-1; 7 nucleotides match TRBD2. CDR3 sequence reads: CASSLLGGRAYNEQFF. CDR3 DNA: TGTGCCAGCAGCTTATTAGGCGGGAGAGCATACAATGAGCAGTTCTTC.